Reported below is one TCR beta chain. Its antigen is unknown. This CDR3 region has 11 residues. In germline, CDR1 is SEHNR, CDR2 FQNEAQ (reference sequence). Trimming took off 5 bases at V and 7 bases at J, with 3 bases between the two ends. The data were obtained in a study of radiation and T cells in renal cell carcinoma. Findings of the study overall: In blood, top tumor clones expanded by 2 weeks, shrinking by 4.

Assay: immunoSEQ multiplex PCR; the TCRdb copy retains only in-frame clones and omits some. The sample records 150,000 or so clones, about 88% being singletons. Sample time point: baseline pretreatment blood. Treatment indicated: 15 Gy SBRT to primary tumor, nephrectomy 4 weeks later. This receptor was taken from a woman between 65 and 79 years old with renal cell carcinoma. The V call is TRBV7-9, the J call TRBJ1-6, with no clear D. The sequences come from blood, collected from a patient whose treatment included radiotherapy and nephrectomy. CDR3 loop: CASSPNSPLHF. The CDR3 DNA reads TGTGCCAGCAGCCCAAATTCACCCCTCCACTTT. The full variable domain, rest sourced from reference TRBV7-9 and TRBJ1-6, is DTGVSQNPRHKITKRGQNVTFRCDPISEHNRLYWYRQTLGQGPEFLTYFQNEAQLEKSRLLSDRFSAERPKGSFSTLEIQRTEQGDSAMYLCASSPNSPLHFGNGTRLTVT.